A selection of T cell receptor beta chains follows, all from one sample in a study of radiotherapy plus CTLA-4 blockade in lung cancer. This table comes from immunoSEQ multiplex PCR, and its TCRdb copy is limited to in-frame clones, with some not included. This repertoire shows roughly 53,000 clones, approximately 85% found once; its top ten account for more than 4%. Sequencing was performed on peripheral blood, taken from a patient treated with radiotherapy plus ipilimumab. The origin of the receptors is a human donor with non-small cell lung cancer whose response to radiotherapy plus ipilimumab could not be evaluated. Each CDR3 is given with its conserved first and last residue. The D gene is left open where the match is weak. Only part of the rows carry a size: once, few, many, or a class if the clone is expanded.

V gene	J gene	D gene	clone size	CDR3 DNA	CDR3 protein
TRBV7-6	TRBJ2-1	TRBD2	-	TGTGCCAGCAGCTTATACGTCGGGACTAGCGGGAGCAATGAGCAGTTCTTC	CASSLYVGTSGSNEQFF
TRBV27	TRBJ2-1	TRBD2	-	TGTGCCAGCAGTGAAGGAGGGTATGGGGGGACTAGGGAGTTCTTC	CASSEGGYGGTREFF
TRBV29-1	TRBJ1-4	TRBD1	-	TGCAGCTGCGGACAGGTCGGGGAAAAACTGTTTTTT	CSCGQVGEKLFF
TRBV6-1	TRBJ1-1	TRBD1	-	TGTGCCAGCAGTGCCCGGGACAGGGTGGTCCGGGGTGACACTGAAGCTTTCTTT	CASSARDRVVRGDTEAFF
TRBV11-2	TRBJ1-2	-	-	TGTGCCAGCAGCTTAGTTGGAGGCTCTAACTATGGCTACACCTTC	CASSLVGGSNYGYTF
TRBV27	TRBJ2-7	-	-	TGTGCCAGCAGTTTATCCCCTGACTACGAGCAGTACTTC	CASSLSPDYEQYF
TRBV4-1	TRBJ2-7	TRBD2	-	TGCGCCAGCAGCCAAGGGACTAGCGGGATGTACGAGCAGTACTTC	CASSQGTSGMYEQYF
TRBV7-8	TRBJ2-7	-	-	TGTGCCAGCAGCGACCAAGGCGGGGAGCAGTACTTC	CASSDQGGEQYF
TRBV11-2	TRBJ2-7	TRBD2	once	TGTGCCAGCAGCCCCCCCTGGGGTAGCGGGAGAGGGGACTACGAGCAGTACTTC	CASSPPWGSGRGDYEQYF
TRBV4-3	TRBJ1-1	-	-	TGCGCCAGCAGCCAGATAACAGGTCCGAACACTGAAGCTTTCTTT	CASSQITGPNTEAFF
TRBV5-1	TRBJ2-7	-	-	TGCGCCAGCAGCTCGGGGGACCGATATTACGAGCAGTACTTC	CASSSGDRYYEQYF
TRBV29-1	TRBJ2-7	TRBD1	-	TGCAGCGTTGGCAGGGGGCATACCGAGCAGTACTTC	CSVGRGHTEQYF
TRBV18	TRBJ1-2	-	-	TGTGCCAGCTCACCCTCCCCTGCTAACTATGGCTACACCTTC	CASSPSPANYGYTF
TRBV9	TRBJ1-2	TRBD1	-	TGTGCCAGCAGCGCTTCAGGGGGCAACTATGGCTACACCTTC	CASSASGGNYGYTF
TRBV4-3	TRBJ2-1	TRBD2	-	TGCGCCAGCAGCCAAGAATTGCGGGAGGGCCACAATGAGCAGTTCTTC	CASSQELREGHNEQFF
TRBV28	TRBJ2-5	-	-	TGTGCCAGCAGTTTAAGATCGAATTACGGGAGAGAAGAGACCCAGTACTTC	CASSLRSNYGREETQYF